These 26 T cell receptor beta chains came from one sample sequenced in a study of cytomegalovirus exposure and HLA in healthy donors. The PCR used 60 Vbeta and 13 Jbeta primers. TCRdb's table, derived via immunoSEQ multiplex PCR, lists solely in-frame clones and lacks some. The sample has around 100,000 clones; around 81% are singletons. The specimen was PBMCs. These receptors were collected from a female donor in good health and CMV-seropositive.

V is TRBV23-1 and J is TRBJ1-5; D is possibly TRBD1 (5 bases). TRBV23-1 counts as an open reading frame of uncertain function. Trimming shortened V by 0 bases and J by 7 bases, and 13 bases separated the two germline ends. The CDR3 length is 15 residues. The CDR3 DNA reads TGCGCCAGCAGTCAATCGTCACAGGTGAGACAGCCCCAGCATTTT. It codes for CASSQSSQVRQPQHF.

V usage is TRBV6-1 and J usage is TRBJ1-1, with D perhaps matching TRBD1 (6 bases). Germline lookup yields CDR1 MNHNS and CDR2 SASEGT. V dropped 1 base and J dropped 0 bases, with 9 bases sitting between them. This CDR3 has 15 residues. CDR3 DNA: TGTGCCAGCAGTGAAGACAGGGCCATGAACACTGAAGCTTTCTTT. Translating gives CASSEDRAMNTEAFF.

This clone was seen once. This chain joins TRBV2 and TRBJ2-5; perhaps TRBD1 as D (6 bases). Germline V gene lookup returns CDR1 SNHLY and CDR2 FYNNEI. The CDR3 loop spans 13 amino acids. V lost 6 bases to trimming and J lost 2 bases, with 10 bases between them. Here the CDR3 DNA reads TGTGCCAGCAGGGACAGACCTCAAGAGACCCAGTACTTC. Its protein is CASRDRPQETQYF.

The genes are TRBV5-1 and TRBJ2-1, with D tentatively TRBD1 (5 bases). Germline assignment: CDR1 SGHRS and CDR2 YFSETQ. The ends were cut back, 6 bases at V and 7 bases at J, with 11 bases in the middle. The length of the CDR3 is 12 residues. CDR3 loop: CASTGKLNEQFF. The CDR3, as DNA: TGCGCCAGCACAGGGAAGCTAAATGAGCAGTTCTTC.

The V call is TRBV2, the J call TRBJ2-3; D unresolved. V gave up 3 bases and J gave up 0 bases, with 10 bases separating them. The CDR3 extends over 15 amino acids. Germline assignment: CDR1 SNHLY and CDR2 FYNNEI. CDR3 sequence: CASSDNGLSTDTQYF. In DNA form, the CDR3 reads TGTGCCAGCAGTGATAACGGTCTAAGCACAGATACGCAGTATTTT.

The rearrangement joins TRBV6-5 to TRBJ2-7; 7 bases align to TRBD1. CDR1 is MNHEY and CDR2 is SVGAGI in the germline V gene. The CDR3 consists of 15 residues. Trimming removed 0 bases from V and 0 bases from J; junction bases left unmatched: 2. CDR3 nucleotides: TGTGCCAGCAGTTACTCGTGGGACAGCTCCTACGAGCAGTACTTC. It encodes CASSYSWDSSYEQYF.

The chain joins TRBV6-5 to TRBJ1-5; tentatively, D is TRBD1 (5 bases). The CDR3 runs to 14 residues. The germline gives CDR1 MNHEY, CDR2 SVGAGI. The V and J ends lost 6 bases and 10 bases respectively, with 19 bases between them. In DNA, the CDR3 is TGTGCCAGCAGCACTACAGGTCTAACGAACCCCCAGCATTTT. It translates to CASSTTGLTNPQHF.

Remarks on this clone: One end of the junction is discordant with germline, which a read error may explain. The chain has TRBV6-1 and TRBJ1-2, with TRBD1 identical over 10 bases. Per germline, CDR1 MNHNS and CDR2 SASEGT. This CDR3 region has 14 residues. The CDR3 protein is CASSVDRGRGGYPF. CDR3 bases: TGTGCCAGCAGCGTTGACAGGGGGCGCGGTGGCTACCCCTTC.

The V and J genes are TRBV9 and TRBJ2-1; perhaps TRBD2 as D (7 bases). The V end lost 4 bases, the J end lost 9 bases, and 17 bases lay between the germline ends. Per germline, CDR1 SGDLS and CDR2 YYNGEE. CDR3 length: 14 amino acids. The CDR3 DNA is TGTGCCAGCAGCCTAGGGTGGGAGGGGGTTGAGCAGTTCTTC. This encodes CASSLGWEGVEQFF. The entire variable domain, with the rest obtained from reference TRBV9 and TRBJ2-1, is as follows: DSGVTQTPKHLITATGQRVTLRCSPRSGDLSVYWYQQSLDQGLQFLIQYYNGEERAKGNILERFSAQQFPDLHSELNLSSLELGDSALYFCASSLGWEGVEQFFGPGTRLTVL.

This rearrangement joins TRBV27 to TRBJ1-5; the D is unclear. V dropped 8 bases and J dropped 0 bases, with 17 bases sitting between them. Germline V CDR1 and CDR2: MNHEY, SMNVEV (reference sequence). The CDR3 loop spans 16 amino acids. The CDR3 spells CASQVDGTNSNQPQHF. The CDR3 bases are TGTGCCAGCCAGGTCGACGGAACAAATAGCAATCAGCCCCAGCATTTT.

This clone occurred a few times. The chain recombines TRBV5-1 with TRBJ2-7; perhaps TRBD2 as D (7 bases). The CDR3 extends over 15 amino acids. The germline V gene has CDR1 SGHRS and CDR2 YFSETQ. V lost 0 bases and J lost 4, with 14 bases in between. CDR3 in DNA: TGCGCCAGCAGCTTGGCCGGGGGGCCGGGGTACGAGCAGTACTTC. This translates into CASSLAGGPGYEQYF.

V and J are TRBV7-9 and TRBJ2-3, with D maybe TRBD1 (6 bases). The germline V gene encodes CDR1 SEHNR and CDR2 FQNEAQ (reference sequence). This CDR3 contains 19 residues. V was clipped by 0 bases and J by 2 bases, with 21 bases between them. The chain's CDR3 is CASSLARNTGTYVTDTQYF. In DNA form, the CDR3 reads TGTGCCAGCAGCTTAGCGCGAAATACCGGGACATACGTCACAGATACGCAGTATTTT.

In the case of this clone: Other DNA sequences in the sample encode the same CDR3. V usage is TRBV19 and J usage is TRBJ1-2, with 8 bases fitting TRBD1. This CDR3 has 12 amino acids. Losses at the gene ends were 6 bases for V and 4 bases for J; bases not matched to a gene: 1. Germline assignment: CDR1 LNHDA and CDR2 SQIVND (reference sequence). CDR3 sequence (DNA): TGTGCCAGTAGAACAGGGGGCTATGGCTACACCTTC. Its protein product is CASRTGGYGYTF.

The chain joins TRBV6-5 to TRBJ2-2, with TRBD2 matching 7 bases. The V segment lost 11 bases and the J segment 3 bases; nucleotides outside the gene matches: 9. CDR1 MNHEY and CDR2 SVGAGI come from the germline V gene. The CDR3 totals 14 residues. The CDR3 DNA is TGTGCCGGAAGAAGCGGGAAGGACACCGGGGAGCTGTTTTTT. Translation gives CAGRSGKDTGELFF.

The chain joins TRBV2 to TRBJ1-2, with 8 positions matching TRBD1. This CDR3 has 15 amino acids. V dropped 6 bases and J dropped 3; count of bases not matched to a gene: 9. Germline CDR1 is SNHLY and CDR2 is FYNNEI. DNA for the CDR3: TGTGCCAGCAGAACCAGGGGGCGACTGCACTATGGCTACACCTTC. The encoded protein is CASRTRGRLHYGYTF.

The rearrangement links TRBV2 to TRBJ2-2; TRBD1 might be the D (5 bases). This CDR3 is 18 amino acids long. V was trimmed by 7 bases and J by 4 bases, leaving 25 bases between them. The germline V gene encodes CDR1 SNHLY and CDR2 FYNNEI. As DNA, the CDR3 is TGTGCCAGCACAGGGCTAGGGAACGAGCCATTACGCACCGGGGAGCTGTTTTTT. It yields the protein CASTGLGNEPLRTGELFF.

The chain couples TRBV4-1 to TRBJ2-3; TRBD1 might be the D (5 bases). The V and J ends lost 0 bases and 2 bases respectively, with 15 bases between them. The CDR3 extends over 17 amino acids. Per germline, CDR1 MGHRA and CDR2 YSYEKL. CDR3 DNA: TGCGCCAGCAGCCAAGATCTTTCTACGACAGTCACAGATACGCAGTATTTT. Encoded protein: CASSQDLSTTVTDTQYF.

A single count supports this clone. Additional DNA sequences in this sample encode the identical CDR3. This chain uses TRBV5-1 with TRBJ2-2; 10 positions agree with TRBD1. There are 15 residues in the CDR3. The V gene's germline CDR1 is SGHRS and CDR2 YFSETQ. V shed 6 bases, J shed 3 bases, and the junction held 5 bases outside the gene matches. The CDR3 coding sequence is TGCGCCAGCACCCTGACAGGGGGCTACACCGGGGAGCTGTTTTTT. Its translation is CASTLTGGYTGELFF.

The CDR3 region is CASSSLQGAHEKLFF. The CDR3 DNA reads as TGTGCCAGCAGCTCCCTACAGGGGGCTCATGAAAAACTGTTTTTT. The V and J genes are TRBV11-2 and TRBJ1-4; TRBD1 matches 9 bases. Germline assignment: CDR1 SGHAT and CDR2 FQNNGV. This CDR3 is 15 amino acids long. The junction had 6 bases not matched to a gene; V was cut back by 4 bases and J by 6 bases.

The V and J genes are TRBV27 and TRBJ2-7; 8 nucleotides match TRBD1. The CDR3 runs to 17 residues. Germline values: CDR1 MNHEY, CDR2 SMNVEV (reference sequence). V lost 5 bases, J lost 5 bases, and 17 bases stayed unmatched. The CDR3 is CASSNYHDRGGIDEQYF. The CDR3 nucleotides are TGTGCCAGCAGTAATTACCACGACAGGGGAGGAATCGACGAGCAGTACTTC.

The rearrangement joins TRBV10-3 to TRBJ2-7, with 10 bases aligning to TRBD1. Per germline, CDR1 ENHRY and CDR2 SYGVKD. V trimming: 0 bases; J trimming: 4 bases; junction bases outside the gene matches: 9. This CDR3 contains 17 residues. CDR3 in amino acids: CAISESLGTGALYEQYF. The CDR3 DNA reads TGTGCCATCAGTGAGTCATTGGGGACAGGGGCCCTTTACGAGCAGTACTTC.

The genes are TRBV4-1 and TRBJ2-2, with 7 bases aligning to TRBD1. V lost 6 bases to trimming and J lost 2 bases; unmatched junction nucleotides: 6. Germline V gives CDR1 MGHRA, CDR2 YSYEKL. The CDR3 is made up of 15 amino acids. For the CDR3, the DNA is TGCGCCAGCAGGAAGGGACAGACAAACACCGGGGAGCTGTTTTTT. Translating gives CASRKGQTNTGELFF.

The chain joins TRBV19 to TRBJ1-5; TRBD1 aligns across 7 bases. V shed 7 bases and J 1 base; nucleotides not matched to a gene: 7. CDR3 length: 15 amino acids. CDR1 and CDR2 from the germline V gene are LNHDA and SQIVND (reference sequence). The CDR3 DNA follows: TGTGCCAGTAATCAGGGGGTCCTGAGCAATCAGCCCCAGCATTTT. Residues: CASNQGVLSNQPQHF.

This chain connects TRBV11-2 to TRBJ1-1; the D is unclear. This CDR3 spans 14 amino acids. Trimming took 3 bases from V and 1 from J, leaving 9 bases between them. Germline V gene sequence: CDR1 SGHAT, CDR2 FQNNGV. The CDR3 is CASSLRQSNTEAFF. Here the CDR3 DNA reads TGTGCCAGCAGCTTGCGGCAGTCGAACACTGAAGCTTTCTTT. Based on the CDR3 plus reference TRBV11-2 and TRBJ1-1, the full variable domain is EAGVAQSPRYKIIEKRQSVAFWCNPISGHATLYWYQQILGQGPKLLIQFQNNGVVDDSQLPKDRFSAERLKGVDSTLKIQPAKLEDSAVYLCASSLRQSNTEAFFGQGTRLTVV.

This rearrangement joins TRBV7-8 to TRBJ1-2; no definite D call. CDR3 size: 16 residues. Looked up from germline, CDR1 is SGHVS and CDR2 is FQNEAQ. V was clipped by 1 base and J by 5 bases, with 17 bases between them. CDR3 amino acids: CASSLGFSSQTYGYTF. CDR3 in DNA: TGTGCCAGCAGCTTAGGTTTCTCAAGCCAGACTTATGGCTACACCTTC.

V and J are TRBV4-1 and TRBJ1-3; D may be TRBD1 (6 bases). V was cut by 1 base and J by 0 bases, with 16 bases left in between. CDR1 and CDR2 from the germline V gene are MGHRA and YSYEKL. CDR3 length equals 18 residues. CDR3 loop: CASSQVVDRHRSGNTIYF. CDR3 coding DNA: TGCGCCAGCAGCCAAGTTGTGGACAGACACCGCTCTGGAAACACCATATATTTT.